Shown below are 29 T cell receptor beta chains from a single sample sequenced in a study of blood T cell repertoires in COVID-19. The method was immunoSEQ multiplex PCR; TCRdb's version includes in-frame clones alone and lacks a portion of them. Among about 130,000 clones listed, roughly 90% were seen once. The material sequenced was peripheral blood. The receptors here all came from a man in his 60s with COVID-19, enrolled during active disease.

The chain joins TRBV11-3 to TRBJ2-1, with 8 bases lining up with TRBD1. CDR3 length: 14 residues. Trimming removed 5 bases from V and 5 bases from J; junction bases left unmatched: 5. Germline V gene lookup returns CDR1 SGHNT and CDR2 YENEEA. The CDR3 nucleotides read TGTGCCAGCAGCCGGGACAGGAGTAACAATGAGCAGTTCTTC. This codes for CASSRDRSNNEQFF.

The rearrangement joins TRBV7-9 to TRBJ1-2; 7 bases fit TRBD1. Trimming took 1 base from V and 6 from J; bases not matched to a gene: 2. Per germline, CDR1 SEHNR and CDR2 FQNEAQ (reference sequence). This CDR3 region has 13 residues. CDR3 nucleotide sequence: TGTGCCAGCAGCTTAGACAGGGGTAATGGCTACACCTTC. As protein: CASSLDRGNGYTF.

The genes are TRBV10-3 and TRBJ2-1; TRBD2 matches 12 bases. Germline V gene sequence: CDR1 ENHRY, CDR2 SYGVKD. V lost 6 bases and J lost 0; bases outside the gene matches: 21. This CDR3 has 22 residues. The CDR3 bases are TGTGCCATCAGGACTGGAGGGTTAACTAGCGGGGGGCCTTCGAGCTCCTACAATGAGCAGTTCTTC. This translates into CAIRTGGLTSGGPSSSYNEQFF.

CDR3: CASSPPGQGNQPQHF. The CDR3 bases are TGTGCCAGCAGTCCCCCCGGACAGGGCAATCAGCCCCAGCATTTT. V and J are TRBV28 and TRBJ1-5; 7 bases line up with TRBD1. Germline CDR1 and CDR2: MDHEN and SYDVKM. With 5 bases clipped from V and 2 bases from J, the junction kept 6 bases outside the gene matches. This CDR3 has 15 amino acids.

The CDR3 DNA reads as TGTGCCAGCAGCGTGGGCACGATGAACACTGAAGCTTTCTTT. This encodes CASSVGTMNTEAFF. The chain joins TRBV9 to TRBJ1-1; the D is unclear. The CDR3 has 14 amino acids. Germline V CDR1 and CDR2: SGDLS, YYNGEE. V was shortened by 2 bases and J by 0 bases, with 8 bases between the two germline ends.

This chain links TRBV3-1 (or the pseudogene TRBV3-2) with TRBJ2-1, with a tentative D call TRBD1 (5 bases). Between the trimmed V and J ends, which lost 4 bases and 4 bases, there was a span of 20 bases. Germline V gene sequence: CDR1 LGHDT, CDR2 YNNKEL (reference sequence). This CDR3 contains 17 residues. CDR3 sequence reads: CASSPVRATSRYNEQFF. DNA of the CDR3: TGTGCCAGCAGCCCTGTCAGGGCAACTTCGAGGTACAATGAGCAGTTCTTC.

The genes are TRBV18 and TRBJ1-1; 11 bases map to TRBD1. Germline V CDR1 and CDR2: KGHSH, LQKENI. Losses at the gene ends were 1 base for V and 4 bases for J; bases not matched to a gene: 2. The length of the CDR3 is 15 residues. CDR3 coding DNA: TGTGCCAGCTCACCACTGGGGACAGGGGGCACTGAAGCTTTCTTT. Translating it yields CASSPLGTGGTEAFF.

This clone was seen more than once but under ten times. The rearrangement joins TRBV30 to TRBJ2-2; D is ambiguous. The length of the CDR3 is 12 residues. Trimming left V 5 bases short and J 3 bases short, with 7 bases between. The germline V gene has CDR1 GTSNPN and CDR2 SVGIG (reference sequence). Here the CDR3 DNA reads TGTGCCTGGGACTTTTACACCGGGGAGCTGTTTTTT. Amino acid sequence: CAWDFYTGELFF.

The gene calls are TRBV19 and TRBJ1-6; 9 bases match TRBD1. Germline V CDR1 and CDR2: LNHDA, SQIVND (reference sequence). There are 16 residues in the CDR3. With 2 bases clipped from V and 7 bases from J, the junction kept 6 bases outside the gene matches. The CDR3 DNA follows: TGTGCCAGTAGTATAAGGACGACAGGGGGGAATTCACCCCTCCACTTT. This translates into CASSIRTTGGNSPLHF.

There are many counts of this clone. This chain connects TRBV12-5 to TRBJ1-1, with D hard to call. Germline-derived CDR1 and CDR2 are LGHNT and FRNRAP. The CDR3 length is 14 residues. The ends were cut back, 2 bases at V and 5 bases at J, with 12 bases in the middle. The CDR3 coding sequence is TGTGCTAGTGGTTTGCCACCGGGGAGAACTGAAGCTTTCTTT. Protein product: CASGLPPGRTEAFF. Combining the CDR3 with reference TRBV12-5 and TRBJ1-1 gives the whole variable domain DARVTQTPRHKVTEMGQEVTMRCQPILGHNTVFWYRQTMMQGLELLAYFRNRAPLDDSGMPKDRFSAEMPDATLATLKIQPSEPRDSAVYFCASGLPPGRTEAFFGQGTRLTVV.

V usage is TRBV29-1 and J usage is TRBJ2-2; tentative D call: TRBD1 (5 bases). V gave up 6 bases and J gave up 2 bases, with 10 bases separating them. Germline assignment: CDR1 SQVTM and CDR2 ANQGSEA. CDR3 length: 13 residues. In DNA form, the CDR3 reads TGCAGCGTCGACAGCTCTAACACCGGGGAGCTGTTTTTT. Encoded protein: CSVDSSNTGELFF.

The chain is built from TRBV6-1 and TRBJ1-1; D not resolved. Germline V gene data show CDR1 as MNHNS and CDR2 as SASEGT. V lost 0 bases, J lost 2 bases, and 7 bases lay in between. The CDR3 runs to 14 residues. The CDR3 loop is CASSEAILNTEAFF. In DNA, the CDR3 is TGTGCCAGCAGTGAAGCGATTCTAAACACTGAAGCTTTCTTT.

In DNA, the CDR3 is TGCGCCAGCAGCCAAGAGGGCAGCTCGACTCAGCCCCAGCATTTT. The encoded protein is CASSQEGSSTQPQHF. The rearrangement links TRBV4-1 to TRBJ1-5; D unclear. Between the trimmed V and J ends, which lost 0 bases and 6 bases, there was a span of 12 bases. There are 15 residues in the CDR3. The germline CDR1 and CDR2 sequences are MGHRA and YSYEKL.

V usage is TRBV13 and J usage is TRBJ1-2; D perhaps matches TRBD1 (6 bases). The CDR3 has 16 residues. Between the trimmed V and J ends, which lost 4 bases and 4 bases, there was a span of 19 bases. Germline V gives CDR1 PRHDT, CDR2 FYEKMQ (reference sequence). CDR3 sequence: CASSSFNRARSYGYTF. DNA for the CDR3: TGTGCCAGCAGCTCCTTTAACAGGGCCAGGAGCTATGGCTACACCTTC.

The CDR3: CASSLGDRNQPQHF. The CDR3 DNA sequence: TGCGCCAGCAGCTTGGGGGACAGAAATCAGCCCCAGCATTTT. V gene TRBV5-1 combines with J gene TRBJ1-5; 7 nucleotides align to TRBD1. Germline V gene sequence: CDR1 SGHRS, CDR2 YFSETQ. V was clipped by 0 bases and J by 4 bases; unmatched bases: 1. The CDR3 length is 14 residues.

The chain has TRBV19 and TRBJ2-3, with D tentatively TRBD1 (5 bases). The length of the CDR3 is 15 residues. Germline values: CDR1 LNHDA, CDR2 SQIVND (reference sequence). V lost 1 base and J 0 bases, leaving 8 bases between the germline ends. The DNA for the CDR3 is TGTGCCAGTAGTATAGCCCAGGGTAGCACAGATACGCAGTATTTT. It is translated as CASSIAQGSTDTQYF.

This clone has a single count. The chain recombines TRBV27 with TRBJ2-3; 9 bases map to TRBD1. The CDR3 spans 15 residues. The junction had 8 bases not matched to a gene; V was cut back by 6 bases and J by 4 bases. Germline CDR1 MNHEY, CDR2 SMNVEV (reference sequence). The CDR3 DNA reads TGTGCCAGCAGGCTACAGGGGGCTTGGTCAGATACGCAGTATTTT. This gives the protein CASRLQGAWSDTQYF.

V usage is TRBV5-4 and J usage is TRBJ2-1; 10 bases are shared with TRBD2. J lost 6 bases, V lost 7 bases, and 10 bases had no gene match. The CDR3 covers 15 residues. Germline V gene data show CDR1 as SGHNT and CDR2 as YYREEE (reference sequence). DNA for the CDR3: TGTGCCAGCTCCCGAACCGGGACTAGCGTCAATGAGCAGTTCTTC. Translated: CASSRTGTSVNEQFF.

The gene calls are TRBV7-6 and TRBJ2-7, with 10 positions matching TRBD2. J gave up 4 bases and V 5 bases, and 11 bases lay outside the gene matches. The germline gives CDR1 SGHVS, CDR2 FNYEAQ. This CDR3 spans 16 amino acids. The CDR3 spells CASSPRLAGDQYEQYF. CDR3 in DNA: TGTGCCAGCAGCCCCCGGCTAGCGGGGGATCAATACGAGCAGTACTTC. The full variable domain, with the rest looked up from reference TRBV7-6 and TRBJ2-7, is GAGVSQSPRYKVTKRGQDVALRCDPISGHVSLYWYRQALGQGPEFLTYFNYEAQQDKSGLPNDRFSAERPEGSISTLTIQRTEQRDSAMYRCASSPRLAGDQYEQYFGPGTRLTVT.

The DNA for the CDR3 is TGTGCAAGTCGCTTAGGGGCGGGCACGAGCTCCTACGAGCAGTACTTC. This translates into CASRLGAGTSSYEQYF. The chain links TRBV12-2 to TRBJ2-7; the D call of TRBD2 is as the table states it, not checked on the DNA. TRBV12-2 is described as a pseudogene. CDR3 length: 16 amino acids.

CDR3 DNA sequence: TGCGCCAGCAGGCGCGCAGGGAATTCGGCAGGAAACACCATATATTTT. The encoded protein is CASRRAGNSAGNTIYF. The V and J genes are TRBV5-1 and TRBJ1-3, with D possibly matching TRBD1 (5 bases). The V gene's germline CDR1 is SGHRS and CDR2 YFSETQ. V was cut by 5 bases and J by 4 bases, with 19 bases left in between. CDR3 length: 16 residues.

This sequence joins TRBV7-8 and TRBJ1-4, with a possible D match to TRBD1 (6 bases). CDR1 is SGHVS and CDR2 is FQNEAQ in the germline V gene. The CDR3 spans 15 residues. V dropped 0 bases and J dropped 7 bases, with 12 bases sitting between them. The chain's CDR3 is CASSLAGAQGEKLFF. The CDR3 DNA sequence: TGTGCCAGCAGCTTAGCGGGGGCACAGGGTGAAAAACTGTTTTTT.

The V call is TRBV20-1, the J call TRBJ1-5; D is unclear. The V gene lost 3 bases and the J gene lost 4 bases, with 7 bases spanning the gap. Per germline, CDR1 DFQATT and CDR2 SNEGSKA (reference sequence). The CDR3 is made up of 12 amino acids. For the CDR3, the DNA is TGCAGTGCTAGTGGCGGGAATCAGCCCCAGCATTTT. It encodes CSASGGNQPQHF.

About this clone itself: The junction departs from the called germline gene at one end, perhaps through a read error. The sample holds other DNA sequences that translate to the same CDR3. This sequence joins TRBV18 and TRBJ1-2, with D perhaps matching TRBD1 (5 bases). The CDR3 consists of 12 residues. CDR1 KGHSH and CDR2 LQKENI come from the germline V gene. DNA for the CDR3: TGTGCCAGCTCGCCACCGGGGGGTGGCTACACCTTC. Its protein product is CASSPPGGGYTF.

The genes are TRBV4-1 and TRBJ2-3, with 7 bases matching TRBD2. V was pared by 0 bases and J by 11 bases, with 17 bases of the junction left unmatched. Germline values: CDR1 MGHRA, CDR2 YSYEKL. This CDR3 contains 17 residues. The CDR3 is CASSQDWAGVGSLGQYF. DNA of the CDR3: TGCGCCAGCAGCCAAGATTGGGCGGGGGTTGGGAGCTTGGGGCAGTATTTT.

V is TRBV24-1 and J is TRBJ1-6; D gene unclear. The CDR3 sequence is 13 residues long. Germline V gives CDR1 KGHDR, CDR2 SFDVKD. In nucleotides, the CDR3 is TGTGAACTAAGTGATTTAGAGGGCTGGCCCCTCCACTTT. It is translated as CELSDLEGWPLHF.

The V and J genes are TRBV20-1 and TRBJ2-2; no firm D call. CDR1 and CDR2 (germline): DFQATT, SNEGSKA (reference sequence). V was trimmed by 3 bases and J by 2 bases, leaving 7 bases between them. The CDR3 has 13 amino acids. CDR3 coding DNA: TGCAGTGCTAGTTATACAAACACCGGGGAGCTGTTTTTT. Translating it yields CSASYTNTGELFF.

Written as DNA, the CDR3 is TGTGCCAGCAGTTACATCGGTGAGAACTATGGCTACACCTTC. This translates into CASSYIGENYGYTF. The chain combines TRBV6-5 with TRBJ1-2; no reliable D call. Germline lookup yields CDR1 MNHEY and CDR2 SVGAGI. The CDR3 extends over 14 amino acids. Trimming removed 2 bases at V and 2 bases at J, with 9 bases between.

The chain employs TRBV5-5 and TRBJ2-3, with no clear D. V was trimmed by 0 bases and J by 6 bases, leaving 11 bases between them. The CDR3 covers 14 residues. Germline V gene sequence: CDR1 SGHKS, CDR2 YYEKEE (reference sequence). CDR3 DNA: TGTGCCAGCAGCTTGGGGTACTTCGGGGATACGCAGTATTTT. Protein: CASSLGYFGDTQYF.